This record covers a single TCR beta chain. The antigen it binds to is not known. Nothing much larger sits one base from this clone, and base qualities are not available. The intended sense of this specimen's time point label: before neoadjuvant nivolumab. None of the patients had received prior systemic or radiation treatment, and all were newly diagnosed with stage II-IVA oral cavity squamous cell carcinoma. The cohort consisted of patients with HPV-negative, locally advanced oral cavity squamous cell carcinoma. Peripheral blood mononuclear cells were analyzed directly, without maintenance or expansion in culture. The samples were obtained from a longitudinal correlative study of a single-arm phase II trial testing neoadjuvant nivolumab in oral cavity squamous cell carcinoma. Genomic DNA-based TCRbeta sequencing was performed on subject-matched pre- and post-treatment PBMCs and tumors from three responders and three non-responders. Peripheral blood mononuclear cells were drawn once before nivolumab treatment and a second time after treatment, when surgery took place. Genomic DNA was isolated from PBMCs using the Maxwell RSC DNA from Cells kit.

The sample belongs to a study of neoadjuvant anti-PD-1 for oral cavity cancer (dated by TCRdb to 2020 to 2022). About the investigation overall: Before undergoing curative-intent surgical resection, most patients got three to four biweekly nivolumab doses at 3 mg/kg. For patients who did not progress, a fourth nivolumab dose was given around day 43, followed by definitive surgical resection on days 50-56. Under RECIST 1.1, a patient counted as a responder if showing complete response, partial response or stable disease, and as a non-responder if showing progression. The parent correlative cohort had eleven to twelve patients and a response rate of 25% to 35%.

Here is what the overall study found, with its caveats: Higher pretreatment blood Treg/Th17 ratios correlated with both higher pretreatment blood TCRbeta clonality and lower post-treatment tumor TCRbeta clonality. After neoadjuvant nivolumab, T cell clonality (Gini index) in PBMCs was significantly higher in non-responders than in responders. TCR analyses included only a few patients per response group, and the authors called for larger cohorts for validation.

PBMC libraries used mostly approximately 480 ng of input genomic DNA for deep sequencing, with six replicates per sample. The immunoSEQ hsTCRbeta kit was used to prepare TCRbeta libraries according to the manufacturer's instructions. Sequencing of the completed libraries took place using an Illumina NovaSeq 6000 S4 flow cell after they had been pooled to around 3.3 nM. Per the original workflow: The immunoSEQ Analyzer was used for raw data preprocessing and quality control. The analysis was limited to productive rearrangements, and each clonotype was defined by a unique CDR3 amino acid sequence. Using the R package tcR, the researchers computed the Gini-Simpson index as their estimate of repertoire clonality. Student's t test was used to compare Gini indices, while Pearson correlation assessed associations with tumor size change. In TCRdb, the immuneACCESS table is reduced to in-frame sequences with V and J assigned. These tables do not hold every clone; where another copy was compared, an unresolved V gene accounts for under half, and the others remain unexplained. V and J calls and clone size are those listed in that table; D and trimming were worked out from the DNA. The sample contains tens of thousands of clones, about 86% of them found a single time. The ten most abundant clones make up about 3.4% of the sample.

The origin of this receptor is a person between 35 and 79 years old with oral cavity squamous cell carcinoma. Sample: PBMCs, taken before nivolumab (anti-PD-1) treatment.

The CDR3 corresponds to CASSVGVEREAFF. Read as DNA, the sequence is TGTGCCAGCAGCGTAGGGGTGGAGAGGGAAGCTTTCTTT. The rearranged chain carries TRBV9 and TRBJ1-1; the D segment cannot be called with confidence. Reading from cysteine to phenylalanine, the CDR3 counts 13 amino acids. Just CDR3 DNA is preserved here, 39 bases in frame from base 1. The junction carries 11 bases between V and J, which are trimmed by 0 bases and 8 bases respectively. CDR1 SGDLS and CDR2 YYNGEE are derived from the germline V gene.